The sequence of this T cell receptor beta chain was determined in a study of OX40 agonist ivuxolimab in advanced cancers. Patients with a history of autoimmune disease or on systemic immunosuppression were excluded. The timepoints at which blood was sampled were baseline, cycle 4 day 1, and cycle 7 day 1. TCRdb's table, derived via immunoSEQ multiplex PCR, lists solely in-frame clones and lacks some. The table records about 150,000 clones, under 95% of them present only once. CDR1 LNHDA and CDR2 SQIVND come from the germline V gene (reference sequence). V was pared by 6 bases and J by 4 bases, with 21 bases between. The CDR3 length is 16 residues.

Source: CD4+ or CD8+ T cells sorted from blood, taken in a trial of the OX40 agonist ivuxolimab. The TCR comes from an adult with an advanced solid tumor such as melanoma, head and neck, liver or kidney cancer. J is TRBJ2-5 and V is TRBV19; weak D call: TRBD1 (6 bases). The CDR3 reads CASRPSGAEVGETQYF. As DNA, the CDR3 is TGTGCCAGTAGGCCGTCAGGGGCGGAAGTTGGAGAGACCCAGTACTTC.